These 21 T cell receptor beta chains came from one sample sequenced in a study of patients and donors after allogeneic stem cell transplantation. TCRdb reprocessed the RT-PCR reads via MiXCR and lists one record per CDR3 protein. The data contain 900,000 to 1,000,000 distinct CDR3 sequences, about a sixth of them singletons. The sequenced material came from blood, either unsorted or a sorted T cell fraction (not recorded which). These receptors originate from a human donor who was either an allogeneic HSCT recipient or a stem cell or donor lymphocyte infusion donor (not recorded which). It is not recorded whose cells these are; they may come from a transplant donor.

V usage is TRBV7-2 and J usage is TRBJ2-2; 8 bases align to TRBD2. This CDR3 comprises 17 residues. With V trimmed by 1 base and J by 1 base, 5 bases remained unmatched. From germline, CDR1 is SGHTA and CDR2 FQGNSA. CDR3 in DNA: TGTGCCAGCAGCTTAGGAGTTAGCGGGATGAACACCGGGGAGCTGTTTTTT. Amino acids: CASSLGVSGMNTGELFF.

To note about this clonotype: At one end, the junction sequence differs from germline, possibly due to a read error. The CDR3 nucleotides read TGTGCCATCAGCTTCCAGGGATCGGAGGATGAGCAGTTCTTC. Encoded protein: CAISFQGSEDEQFF. This chain joins TRBV4-2 and TRBJ2-1; D tentatively fits TRBD1 or TRBD2 (5 bases each). The CDR3 length is 14 residues. Germline-derived CDR1 and CDR2 are LGHNA and YNFKEQ.

To note about this clonotype: The CDR3 does not close with the conserved phenylalanine or tryptophan, likely indicating a read error. The chain carries TRBV30 and TRBJ1-2, with a possible D match to TRBD1 (6 bases). Trimming cost V 7 bases and J 8 bases, with 11 bases left between them. Germline loops: CDR1 GTSNPN, CDR2 SVGIG (reference sequence). The CDR3 sequence is 10 residues long. The CDR3 coding sequence is TGTGCCTACAGGGTTGACGGCTACACCTCC. Translated: CAYRVDGYTS.

The chain has TRBV30 and TRBJ2-7, with TRBD1 matching over 10 bases. Germline CDR1 and CDR2: GTSNPN and SVGIG (reference sequence). Germline trimming cut 4 bases from V and 2 bases from J; bases unmatched to any gene: 5. The CDR3 is 14 amino acids. The CDR3 is CAWNPGQGAYEQYF. Written as DNA, the CDR3 is TGTGCCTGGAACCCTGGACAGGGGGCCTACGAGCAGTACTTC.

This clonotype was seen only a few times. The V and J genes are TRBV24-1 and TRBJ1-1; D possibly corresponds to TRBD1 (5 bases). This CDR3 is built from 14 residues. Germline V gene sequence: CDR1 KGHDR, CDR2 SFDVKD. The ends were cut back, 9 bases at V and 1 base at J, with 14 bases in the middle. CDR3 loop: CATRGGLGNTEAFF. The CDR3 nucleotides read TGTGCCACCCGGGGGGGTTTGGGGAACACTGAAGCTTTCTTT.

A few counts support this clonotype. An end of the junction differs from the germline gene, which may be a read error. The J gene is TRBJ2-3, the V gene TRBV7-3, with 13 positions matching TRBD2. The germline V gene has CDR1 SGHTA and CDR2 FQGTGA. CDR3 size: 16 residues. CDR3 residues: CASSSGLAGNTDTQYF. CDR3 DNA sequence: TGTGCTAGCAGCTCGGGACTAGCGGGGAACACAGATACGCAGTATTTT.

This chain uses TRBV18 with TRBJ2-5; D remains ambiguous. Trimming left V 2 bases short and J 1 base short, with 8 bases between. The length of the CDR3 is 14 residues. Germline V gives CDR1 KGHSH, CDR2 LQKENI. CDR3 coding DNA: TGTGCCAGCTCACCAGGTTCACTCCAAGAGACCCAGTACTTC. Protein: CASSPGSLQETQYF.

This clonotype has more than one count but fewer than ten. The chain has TRBV20-1 and TRBJ2-3; 10 nucleotides align to TRBD2. The length of the CDR3 is 18 residues. The germline gives CDR1 DFQATT, CDR2 SNEGSKA (reference sequence). J gave up 4 bases and V 0 bases, and 13 bases lay outside the gene matches. CDR3: CSARDLAGATSFADTQYF. The CDR3 region has the DNA TGCAGTGCTAGAGATCTAGCGGGGGCGACCTCTTTCGCAGATACGCAGTATTTT.

This clonotype was seen a few times. The chain employs TRBV6-1 and TRBJ1-1; possibly TRBD1 for D (5 bases). This CDR3 is built from 14 residues. Germline V gene sequence: CDR1 MNHNS, CDR2 SASEGT. Trimming stripped 6 bases from V and 0 bases from J, with 11 bases between. CDR3 sequence (DNA): TGTGCCAGCAGGAAACAGGTTATGAACACTGAAGCTTTCTTT. Residues: CASRKQVMNTEAFF.

The sample holds a few counts of this clonotype. This rearrangement joins TRBV7-8 to TRBJ2-6; TRBD1 matches 10 bases. CDR1 SGHVS and CDR2 FQNEAQ come from the germline V gene. This CDR3 region has 19 residues. J lost 1 base, V lost 1 base, and 7 bases had no gene match. CDR3 nucleotide sequence: TGTGCCAGCAGCTTAGGATGGGACAGGGGTCGATCTGGGGCCAACGTCCTGACTTTC. This translates into CASSLGWDRGRSGANVLTF. The full variable domain, with the rest looked up from reference TRBV7-8 and TRBJ2-6, is GAGVSQSPRYKVAKRGQDVALRCDPISGHVSLFWYQQALGQGPEFLTYFQNEAQLDKSGLPSDRFFAERPEGSVSTLKIQRTQQEDSAVYLCASSLGWDRGRSGANVLTFGAGSRLTVL.

J is TRBJ2-4 and V is TRBV5-6; D remains unclear. Germline V gene lookup returns CDR1 SGHDT and CDR2 YYEEEE. Deletions cut 3 bases from V and 6 bases from J, with 7 bases between. The CDR3 runs 12 residues. CDR3: CASSYDINIQYF. For the CDR3, the DNA is TGTGCCAGCAGCTACGACATAAACATTCAGTACTTC.

This clonotype was picked up a small number of times. This chain uses TRBV5-1 with TRBJ1-1, with a weak D call TRBD1 (6 bases). Germline CDR1 reads SGHRS; CDR2 reads YFSETQ. This CDR3 is 14 amino acids long. Trimming stripped 2 bases from V and 5 bases from J, with 13 bases between. The CDR3 DNA follows: TGCGCCAGCAGCTTTTACCACAGGGTTACTGAAGCTTTCTTT. It translates to CASSFYHRVTEAFF.

The rearrangement joins TRBV20-1 to TRBJ2-5, with D possibly TRBD2 on 7 matching bases. Germline assignment: CDR1 DFQATT and CDR2 SNEGSKA (reference sequence). Trimming left V 4 bases short and J 4 bases short, with 16 bases between. CDR3 length equals 14 residues. The CDR3 here is CSAKEGGPVETQYF. The CDR3, as DNA: TGCAGTGCTAAGGAGGGGGGGCCTGTAGAGACCCAGTACTTC.

This clonotype showed up just a few times. The chain joins TRBV29-1 to TRBJ2-1; TRBD1 agrees at 9 bases. With V trimmed by 4 bases and J by 7 bases, 8 bases remained unmatched. Germline V lookup: CDR1 SQVTM, CDR2 ANQGSEA. The CDR3 covers 14 residues. CDR3 sequence reads: CSVGGGTGRNEQFF. CDR3 coding DNA: TGCAGCGTTGGTGGAGGGACAGGGAGGAATGAGCAGTTCTTC.

The genes are TRBV2 and TRBJ2-7; 7 bases fit TRBD2. The length of the CDR3 is 13 residues. The germline CDR1 and CDR2 sequences are SNHLY and FYNNEI. After removal of 6 bases from V and 0 bases from J, the junction contained 2 bases not matched to a gene. The CDR3 spells CASRGTNSYEQYF. CDR3 nucleotide sequence: TGTGCCAGCAGAGGGACTAACTCCTACGAGCAGTACTTC.

The chain has TRBV20-1 and TRBJ2-3; D is unresolved. CDR1 DFQATT and CDR2 SNEGSKA come from the germline V gene (reference sequence). V was trimmed by 2 bases and J by 3 bases, leaving 6 bases between them. The CDR3 covers 12 residues. This chain's CDR3 is CSARYRTDTQYF. The CDR3, as DNA: TGCAGTGCTAGATATCGAACAGATACGCAGTATTTT.

V and J are TRBV19 and TRBJ1-1; TRBD1 might be the D (5 bases). There are 13 residues in the CDR3. The germline CDR1 and CDR2 sequences are LNHDA and SQIVND (reference sequence). The V and J ends lost 3 bases and 3 bases respectively, with 8 bases between them. CDR3 residues: CASSIGTDTEAFF. CDR3 sequence (DNA): TGTGCCAGTAGTATTGGGACGGACACTGAAGCTTTCTTT.

The chain couples TRBV12-3 or TRBV12-4 to TRBJ2-1; D gene unclear. CDR3 length equals 12 residues. V was pared by 5 bases and J by 6 bases, with 8 bases between. This CDR3 reads CASSPRPNEQFF. Here the CDR3 DNA reads TGTGCCAGCAGTCCTAGACCCAATGAGCAGTTCTTC.

This sequence joins TRBV29-1 and TRBJ1-3; D is ambiguous. The CDR3 has 13 amino acids. Germline V gene data show CDR1 as SQVTM and CDR2 as ANQGSEA. Trimming removed 5 bases from V and 4 bases from J, with 12 bases in between. CDR3 in DNA: TGCAGCGTTCAATCCAACGGGGGAAACACCATATATTTT. Translation gives CSVQSNGGNTIYF.

At least ten counts were recorded for this clonotype. The DNA for the CDR3 is TGCAGTGCCAGCCCGGACAAACCGACAGATACGCAGTATTTT. Residues: CSASPDKPTDTQYF. This chain links TRBV20-1 with TRBJ2-3; a weak D match, TRBD1 (5 bases). Trimming left V 6 bases short and J 3 bases short, with 16 bases between. This CDR3 has 14 residues. Germline V lookup: CDR1 DFQATT, CDR2 SNEGSKA (reference sequence).

The CDR3 is CSAAIGTGIVEQYF. CDR3 sequence (DNA): TGCAGTGCCGCGATCGGGACAGGGATCGTCGAGCAGTACTTC. This chain connects TRBV20-1 to TRBJ2-7; TRBD1 matches 9 bases. Germline V CDR1 and CDR2: DFQATT, SNEGSKA (reference sequence). This CDR3 comprises 14 residues. J was trimmed by 6 bases and V by 6 bases; bases with no gene match: 12.